This T cell receptor (beta chain) was found in a study of blood T cells in healthy people across ages (dated by TCRdb to the mid-2010s). General notes on the study: In model experiments, template switching captured roughly one uniquely barcoded TCR beta cDNA molecule for every two T cells. The study measured age-related changes in TCR beta repertoire diversity using deep sequencing normalized with unique cDNA molecular identifiers. Four age groups were formed from the donors: young (average about 17 years), middle-aged (around 39), aged (about 62) and long-lived (82). Two additional independent replicas of 1 million unique cDNA reads from the same blood draw were analyzed for two donors (one aged 18 to 30 and one aged 80 or older).

Concerning this clonotype itself: Its antigen target is currently unknown. No qualities accompany the bases; no much larger clone lies one base away.

Libraries were made using 5' RACE. Reads for this sample came from an Illumina HiSeq 2500. The second PCR ran for about 6 to 11 cycles and used a J-beta primer mix along with a sample-barcoded 5' primer. A unique molecular identifier was introduced onto each TCR beta cDNA molecule by a template-switch 5' adaptor carrying 12 random nucleotides. Each sample yielded at least 3 million CDR3-containing paired-end reads. The Mint cDNA synthesis kit, primed by a TRBC-specific oligonucleotide, was used to synthesize first-strand cDNA from all RNA. All cDNA was treated with uracil-DNA glycosylase and then went through a first 18-cycle PCR with the universal primers M1SS and BC2_uni_R. Regarding the original processing steps: For normalization, 1 million high-quality reads were randomly selected from each sample, with every read carrying a distinct molecular identifier. Reads with shared molecular identifiers were discarded instead of being binned into consensus sequences. MiTCR, set to a Q25 quality threshold and the strictest error-elimination algorithm, was used for CDR3 identification, clonotype clustering and error correction. A nonparametric unseen species model with Euler transformation was used to estimate lower-bound total TCR beta diversity. In-frame beta chains were kept once TCRdb had trimmed the public reads at Q25 with fastp and called clones with MiXCR. Identical CDR3 protein sequences are pooled into one entry, listed with their most common genes and DNA. The V and J calls come from TCRdb's annotation, not from the publication. For this sample there are about 780,000 distinct CDR3 sequences; about 26% appear just once. The ten largest clones add up to roughly 3.1% of the sample.

Donors were a few dozen systemically healthy Caucasian individuals from Russia aged 6 to 90 years. Each donor gave around 9 milliliters of peripheral blood, collected into EDTA-treated Vacutainer tubes. Ficoll-Paque density-gradient centrifugation was used to isolate PBMCs, with at least 6.5 million per sample. Total RNA was extracted from PBMCs with Trizol reagent, with at least 6 micrograms obtained per sample. For every donor, an aliquot of PBMCs went through flow cytometry to measure the percentages of naive CD45RAhigh/CD27high T cells. What the study reported, not specific to this receptor: Because donor CMV infection status was unknown, age-related changes in expanded clonotypes were potentially confounded. Estimates of total diversity from one million sequenced T cells were regarded as lower bounds and underestimates. Because profiling used bulk unsorted PBMCs, naive and antigen-experienced compartments could not be compared conclusively. Compared with the aged group, more naive CD4+ T cells, fewer expanded clones and increased TCR diversity were shown by the long-lived group, suggesting age selection. Observed TCR beta diversity per million T cells fell roughly linearly with age, and a significant reduction was already apparent by age roughly 40. Observed TCR beta diversity correlated strongly with the percentage of naive T cells measured by flow cytometry.

The CDR1 and CDR2 encoded by the germline V gene are MGHRA and YSYEKL. The germline ends are 13 bases apart after V is trimmed by 3 bases and J by 5 bases. The CDR3 runs 14 residues from the cysteine to the phenylalanine. Of the read, only the CDR3 DNA is kept; its 42 bases are in frame from base 1. A further study also used this sample, focusing on T cells of mothers and their children. Drawing on the second study: Nine systemically healthy Caucasian individuals served as donors, namely three mothers together with their six children. cDNA synthesis consumed the entire amount of extracted RNA, loaded at roughly 1.5 ug RNA in each 15 ul reaction. In the second PCR, the M1S primer added sample barcodes and 2-4 random nucleotides. Over 9.5 million TCR beta CDR3 reads were obtained for each mother, and 2.5 million to 3 million reads were obtained for each child. TCR recombination output is similarly shaped by thymic selection in related and unrelated pairs, with a minor effect exerted by inherited differences. Related mother-child pairs always showed normalized repertoire overlap that was slightly higher than in unrelated mother-child pairs, though the difference was never significant. With a sensitivity of about 100 clones per million clonotypes, no persistent microchimeric T cell clones were detected. In the study, deep NGS was used to compare the TCR beta repertoires of mothers and children, and features distinguishing related mother-child pairs from unrelated individuals were sought. Mothers averaged roughly 36 +/- 4 years of age and children averaged about 10 +/- 4 years. After adapter ligation was performed with NEBNext reagents, the libraries were sequenced on an Illumina HiSeq 2000 with 100+100 nt paired-end reads. To avoid cross-contamination, the mother libraries and the child libraries were prepared a month apart and sequenced in separate runs. For each donor, between 500,000 and 2,000,000 distinct TCR beta clonotypes were identified. Naive TCR beta clonotypes were estimated from low-frequency clonotypes matched to each donor's FACS-determined naive share, without sorting.

The sample comprised blood. The chain joins TRBV4-1 to TRBJ2-5; TRBD2 is possibly the D segment (5 matching bases). The sequence was collected from a boy between 10 and 17 years old in good health. DNA sequence: TGCGCCAGCAGCCACTACCCGGGGATGGAGACCCAGTACTTC. Its product reads: CASSHYPGMETQYF.